The rows below give T cell receptor beta chains drawn from one sample of a study of blood T cell repertoires in COVID-19. Clones were sequenced by immunoSEQ multiplex PCR, and TCRdb holds only the in-frame ones, with some missing. Of fewer than 65,000 clones listed, under 95% are singletons. The source material was peripheral blood. The receptor set was obtained from a man in his fifties with acute or convalescent COVID-19. Each CDR3 is given with its conserved first and last residue. D genes are given only for firm matches. Expanded clones get a size class; other rows say once, few or many, or leave the size out.

j_call d_call clone_size v_call cdr3_nt cdr3_aa
TRBJ1-1 - - TRBV19 TGTGCCAGTAGCCTCTCCGGGGGGAACACTGAAGCTTTCTTT CASSLSGGNTEAFF
TRBJ2-7 TRBD2 once TRBV4-1 TGCGCCAGCAGCCCGGGACTAGCGGGGTTAGCCTACGAGCAGTACTTC CASSPGLAGLAYEQYF
TRBJ1-2 - once TRBV4-1 TGCGCCAGCAGCCAAGTATGGGGAGCTAACTATGGCTACACCTTC CASSQVWGANYGYTF
TRBJ2-5 TRBD1 - TRBV5-1 TGCGCCAGCAGCTGGCCCGGGACAGGGGAGATCAAAGAGACCCAGTACTTC CASSWPGTGEIKETQYF
TRBJ1-5 TRBD1 - TRBV4-1 TGCGCCAGCAGCCAAAGACAGGGGGATCAGCCCCAGCATTTT CASSQRQGDQPQHF
TRBJ1-4 - - TRBV6-1 TGTGCCAGCAGTGAAGACAGACTAAATGAAAAACTGTTTTTT CASSEDRLNEKLFF
TRBJ2-7 - few TRBV2 TGTGCCAGCAGGAATCCGTCAGGTTACGAGCAGTACTTC CASRNPSGYEQYF
TRBJ2-7 TRBD1 - TRBV2 TGTGCCAGCAACATACAGGGGTTCATCTACGAGCAGTACTTC CASNIQGFIYEQYF
TRBJ2-7 TRBD1 - TRBV27 TGTGCCAGCAGTCCGGGACAGGGGATTTACGAGCAGTACTTC CASSPGQGIYEQYF
TRBJ1-3 - - TRBV20-1 TGCAGTGCTAGAGAAGCGACCAGAGATTATTTT CSAREATRDYF
TRBJ1-1 - - TRBV3-1/TRBV3-2 TGTGCCAGCAGCCAAGAGGGGGCTGGTCGTTACACTGAAGCTTTCTTT CASSQEGAGRYTEAFF
TRBJ2-7 - - TRBV29-1 TGCAGCGTTGCCCCCTTATCGACAGTATACGAGCAGTACTTC CSVAPLSTVYEQYF